This T cell receptor beta chain stems from a study of T-cell reconstitution after alpha-beta-depleted transplantation in children. Study observations and caveats: A year post-transplant, T-cell counts and diversity derived mostly from newly produced T cells. In patients about two months after transplant, alpha-beta T cells reportedly arose from several hundred expanded graft clones. Several patients had high TCRbeta diversity at day 60; it came from surviving recipient T cells and thymic progenitors.

Trimming cost V 0 bases and J 4 bases, with 9 bases left between them. The CDR3 runs 14 residues. Germline V CDR1 and CDR2: LGHNA, YNFKEQ. The authors prepared the TCRbeta library with unique molecular identifiers. TCRdb passed the PCR reads through MiXCR, listing each CDR3 protein once. The sample has fewer than 250,000 distinct CDR3 sequences, approximately 8% seen once. In its sample, this clonotype was seen many times. Its target is unknown. This rearrangement joins TRBV4-2 to TRBJ1-1; D call uncertain. This clonotype was sampled from a male patient aged 5 to 17 who had a stem cell transplant for acute lymphoblastic leukemia, so the T cells may come from the graft donor. Material: PBMCs, mostly from graft donor cells, obtained 180 days after TCRalphabeta/CD19-depleted stem cell transplant. CDR3 amino acids: CASSQDRISTEAFF. DNA for the CDR3: TGTGCCAGCAGCCAAGATAGGATCTCCACTGAAGCTTTCTTT.